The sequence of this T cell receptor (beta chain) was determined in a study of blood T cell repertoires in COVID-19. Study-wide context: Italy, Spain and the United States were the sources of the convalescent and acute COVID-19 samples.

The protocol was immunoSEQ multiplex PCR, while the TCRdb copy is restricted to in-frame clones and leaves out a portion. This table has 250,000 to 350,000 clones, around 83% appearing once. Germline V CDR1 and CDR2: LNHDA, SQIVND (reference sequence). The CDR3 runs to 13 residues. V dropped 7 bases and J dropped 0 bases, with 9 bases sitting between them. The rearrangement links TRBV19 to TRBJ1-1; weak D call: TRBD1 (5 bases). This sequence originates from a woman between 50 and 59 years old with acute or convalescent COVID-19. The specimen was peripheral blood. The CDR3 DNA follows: TGTGCCAGTATGCCGGGGGTGAACACTGAAGCTTTCTTT. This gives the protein CASMPGVNTEAFF. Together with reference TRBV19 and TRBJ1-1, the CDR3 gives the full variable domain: DGGITQSPKYLFRKEGQNVTLSCEQNLNHDAMYWYRQDPGQGLRLIYYSQIVNDFQKGDIAEGYSVSREKKESFPLTVTSAQKNPTAFYLCASMPGVNTEAFFGQGTRLTVV.